These T cell receptor beta chains were read from a single sample in a study of CD8 T cells in Susac syndrome. Via MiXCR, TCRdb re-called the immunoSEQ multiplex PCR reads, giving one row per CDR3 protein. Of fewer than 350,000 distinct CDR3 sequences listed, over 75% are singletons. The sample taken for sequencing was CD8+ T cells from PBMCs. These receptors all stem from a human donor with multiple sclerosis. The CDR3 runs from the conserved cysteine through the conserved F or W. D genes are given only for firm matches. Clone size, where shown, is once, few, many, or a class for clones that have expanded.

clone size: .; V gene: TRBV29-1; D gene: .; J gene: TRBJ1-3; CDR3 DNA: TGCAGCGTTGAACTACCTACCGCCGCAGAAACCTCTGGAAACACCATATATTTT; CDR3 protein: CSVELPTAAETSGNTIYF
clone size: once; V gene: TRBV6-6; D gene: .; J gene: TRBJ1-5; CDR3 DNA: TGTGCCAGCAGCGACTCAGGGAATCAGCCCCAGCATTTT; CDR3 protein: CASSDSGNQPQHF
clone size: .; V gene: TRBV15; D gene: .; J gene: TRBJ2-7; CDR3 DNA: TGTGCCACCAGCGGGGCCCTTACCTACGAGCAGTACTTC; CDR3 protein: CATSGALTYEQYF
clone size: .; V gene: TRBV6-2/TRBV6-3; D gene: .; J gene: TRBJ2-2; CDR3 DNA: TGTGCCAGCAGTTACAGGGCGGGACCCAACACCGGGGAGCTGTTTTTT; CDR3 protein: CASSYRAGPNTGELFF
clone size: .; V gene: TRBV28; D gene: TRBD1; J gene: TRBJ2-6; CDR3 DNA: TGTGCCAGCAGTTTAGGTTTGATTCTTCCCGGGGGACAGGACGTCACTGGGGCCAACGTCCTGACTTTC; CDR3 protein: CASSLGLILPGGQDVTGANVLTF
clone size: .; V gene: TRBV19; D gene: .; J gene: TRBJ2-1; CDR3 DNA: TGTGCCAGTCATGAGGGCTCCTACAATGAGCAGTTCTTC; CDR3 protein: CASHEGSYNEQFF
clone size: once; V gene: TRBV12-3/TRBV12-4; D gene: TRBD1; J gene: TRBJ2-1; CDR3 DNA: TGTGCCAGCAGTATTCGGGACAGTTACAATGAGCAGTTCTTC; CDR3 protein: CASSIRDSYNEQFF
clone size: .; V gene: TRBV7-9; D gene: TRBD2; J gene: TRBJ2-1; CDR3 DNA: TGTGCCAGCAGCTCGGGACTAGACAATGAGCAGTTCTTC; CDR3 protein: CASSSGLDNEQFF
clone size: .; V gene: TRBV13; D gene: .; J gene: TRBJ1-6; CDR3 DNA: TGTGCCAGCAGCGCCGAATCGGAGGGGTCACCCCTCCACTTT; CDR3 protein: CASSAESEGSPLHF
clone size: .; V gene: TRBV19; D gene: TRBD1; J gene: TRBJ1-1; CDR3 DNA: TGTGCCAGTAGACCAGGACAGGAGATGAACACTGAAGCTTTCTTT; CDR3 protein: CASRPGQEMNTEAFF
clone size: .; V gene: TRBV12-3/TRBV12-4; D gene: TRBD2; J gene: TRBJ2-5; CDR3 DNA: TGTGCCAGCACCGCTAGCGGGGGGCTATTCCAAGAGACCCAGTACTTC; CDR3 protein: CASTASGGLFQETQYF
clone size: .; V gene: TRBV27; D gene: TRBD1; J gene: TRBJ2-2; CDR3 DNA: TGTGCCAGCAGGAGGGACAGGGGTACCGGGGAGCTGTTTTTT; CDR3 protein: CASRRDRGTGELFF
clone size: once; V gene: TRBV2; D gene: TRBD2; J gene: TRBJ2-1; CDR3 DNA: TGTGCCAGCAGTGGGTCGACACGGGAGGCCTTCTACAATGAGCAGTTCTTC; CDR3 protein: CASSGSTREAFYNEQFF
clone size: .; V gene: TRBV2; D gene: .; J gene: TRBJ2-6; CDR3 DNA: TGTGCCAGCAGTGGCTTCTCTGGGGCCAACGTCCTGACTTTC; CDR3 protein: CASSGFSGANVLTF
clone size: .; V gene: TRBV12-3/TRBV12-4; D gene: .; J gene: TRBJ1-1; CDR3 DNA: TGTGCCAGCAGTCCGCGAGGGGAGAGGAACACTGAAGCTTTCTTT; CDR3 protein: CASSPRGERNTEAFF
clone size: once; V gene: TRBV29-1; D gene: .; J gene: TRBJ1-5; CDR3 DNA: TGCAGCGTTGATAGATTATGCAATCAGCCCCAGCATTTT; CDR3 protein: CSVDRLCNQPQHF
clone size: .; V gene: TRBV13; D gene: .; J gene: TRBJ2-5; CDR3 DNA: TGTGCCAGCAGCTCGTTTGGTACCTCGGGGACCCAGTACTTC; CDR3 protein: CASSSFGTSGTQYF
clone size: .; V gene: TRBV30; D gene: .; J gene: TRBJ2-7; CDR3 DNA: TGTGCCTGGACAACCGACAGAACCTACGAGCAGTACTTC; CDR3 protein: CAWTTDRTYEQYF
clone size: once; V gene: TRBV27; D gene: .; J gene: TRBJ1-4; CDR3 DNA: TGTGCCAGCAGTTTGTGGGGGGAGGATGAAAAACTGTTTTTT; CDR3 protein: CASSLWGEDEKLFF
clone size: .; V gene: TRBV28; D gene: .; J gene: TRBJ1-5; CDR3 DNA: TGTGCCAGCAGTATTAAAGGACAGCGCCTGTTGGGGCCCCAGCATTTT; CDR3 protein: CASSIKGQRLLGPQHF
clone size: .; V gene: TRBV19; D gene: .; J gene: TRBJ2-2; CDR3 DNA: TGTGCCACCCAACTAGGAACCGGGGAGCTGTTTTTT; CDR3 protein: CATQLGTGELFF
clone size: .; V gene: TRBV27; D gene: TRBD2; J gene: TRBJ2-4; CDR3 DNA: TGTGCCATTGGAGTAGCGGGAGGGCCGGGTCAGTACTTC; CDR3 protein: CAIGVAGGPGQYF
clone size: .; V gene: TRBV7-6; D gene: TRBD1; J gene: TRBJ2-2; CDR3 DNA: TGTGCCAGCAGCTCGTGGACAGGGCCCGCCGGGGAGCTGTTTTTT; CDR3 protein: CASSSWTGPAGELFF
clone size: .; V gene: TRBV27; D gene: .; J gene: TRBJ1-4; CDR3 DNA: TGTGCCAGCAGTGGAGGGGACGGTGCTAATGAAAAACTGTTTTTT; CDR3 protein: CASSGGDGANEKLFF
clone size: .; V gene: TRBV20-1; D gene: .; J gene: TRBJ1-2; CDR3 DNA: TGCAGTGCTAGAGTACAGGACAGCTATGGCTACACCTTC; CDR3 protein: CSARVQDSYGYTF
clone size: .; V gene: TRBV23-1; D gene: .; J gene: TRBJ2-7; CDR3 DNA: TGCGCCAGCCGTCAAATGGGGGATCATTCCTACGAGCAGTACTTC; CDR3 protein: CASRQMGDHSYEQYF
clone size: .; V gene: TRBV9; D gene: .; J gene: TRBJ1-1; CDR3 DNA: TGTGCCAGCAGCGTAGACGGGACTGGGAACACTGAAGCTTTCTTT; CDR3 protein: CASSVDGTGNTEAFF
clone size: once; V gene: TRBV14; D gene: .; J gene: TRBJ1-6; CDR3 DNA: TGTGCCAGCAGGTACAGTTTGGATTCACCCCTCCACTTT; CDR3 protein: CASRYSLDSPLHF
clone size: .; V gene: TRBV19; D gene: .; J gene: TRBJ2-7; CDR3 DNA: TGTGCCAGTAGTATAGAGTCGACATCATACGAGCAGTACTTC; CDR3 protein: CASSIESTSYEQYF
clone size: once; V gene: TRBV20-1; D gene: .; J gene: TRBJ2-2; CDR3 DNA: TGCAGTGCTAGAGATCCAGGGTCCGGGGAGCTGTTTTTT; CDR3 protein: CSARDPGSGELFF
clone size: .; V gene: TRBV20-1; D gene: .; J gene: TRBJ2-2; CDR3 DNA: TGCAGTGCAAAGTCGGTGGACACCGGGGAGCTGTTTTTT; CDR3 protein: CSAKSVDTGELFF
clone size: .; V gene: TRBV28; D gene: TRBD2; J gene: TRBJ2-2; CDR3 DNA: TGTGCCAGCAATGAGCGGGGGGGCGGCACCGGGGAGCTGTTTTTT; CDR3 protein: CASNERGGGTGELFF